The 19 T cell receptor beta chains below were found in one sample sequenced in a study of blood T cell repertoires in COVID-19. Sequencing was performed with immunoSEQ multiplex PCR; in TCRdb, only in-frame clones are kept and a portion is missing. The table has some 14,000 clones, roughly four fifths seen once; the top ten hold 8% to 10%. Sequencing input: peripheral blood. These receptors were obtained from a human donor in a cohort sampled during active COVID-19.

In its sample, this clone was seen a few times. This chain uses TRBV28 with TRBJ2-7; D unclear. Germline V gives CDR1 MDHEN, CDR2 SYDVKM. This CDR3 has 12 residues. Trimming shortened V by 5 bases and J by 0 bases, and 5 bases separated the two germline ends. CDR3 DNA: TGTGCCAGCAGTCGACTCTCCTACGAGCAGTACTTC. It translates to CASSRLSYEQYF.

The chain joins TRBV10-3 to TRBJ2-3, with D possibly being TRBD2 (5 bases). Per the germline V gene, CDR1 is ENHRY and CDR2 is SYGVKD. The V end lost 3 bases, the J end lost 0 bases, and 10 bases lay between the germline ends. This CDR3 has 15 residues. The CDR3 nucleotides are TGTGCCATCAGTGAAGGTAGCGCCAGCACAGATACGCAGTATTTT. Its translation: CAISEGSASTDTQYF.

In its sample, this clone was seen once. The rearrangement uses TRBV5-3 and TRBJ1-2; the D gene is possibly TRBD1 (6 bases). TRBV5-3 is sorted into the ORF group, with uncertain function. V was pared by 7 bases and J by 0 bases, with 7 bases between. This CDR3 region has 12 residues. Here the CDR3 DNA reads TGTGCCAGACGGACAGCTAACTATGGCTACACCTTC. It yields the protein CARRTANYGYTF.

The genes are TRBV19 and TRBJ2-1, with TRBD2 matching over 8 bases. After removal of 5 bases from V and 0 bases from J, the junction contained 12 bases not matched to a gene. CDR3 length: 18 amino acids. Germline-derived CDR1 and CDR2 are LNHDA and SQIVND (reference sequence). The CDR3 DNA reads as TGTGCCAGTAGTGACTTATATGGCGGGAGGAGCTCCTACAATGAGCAGTTCTTC. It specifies CASSDLYGGRSSYNEQFF.

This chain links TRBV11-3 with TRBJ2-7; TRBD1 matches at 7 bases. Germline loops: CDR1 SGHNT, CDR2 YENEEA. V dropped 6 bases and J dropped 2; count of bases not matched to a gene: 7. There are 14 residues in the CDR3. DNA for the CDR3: TGTGCCAGCAGTGAACTGACAGGGCCCTACGAGCAGTACTTC. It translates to CASSELTGPYEQYF.

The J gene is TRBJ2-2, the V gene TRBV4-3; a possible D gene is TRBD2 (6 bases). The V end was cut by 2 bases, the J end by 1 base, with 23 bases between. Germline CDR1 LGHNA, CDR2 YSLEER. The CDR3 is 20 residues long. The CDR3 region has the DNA TGCGCCAGCAGCCAAAAACGGGGTGGCCGGGACTTACTGAACACCGGGGAGCTGTTTTTT. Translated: CASSQKRGGRDLLNTGELFF.

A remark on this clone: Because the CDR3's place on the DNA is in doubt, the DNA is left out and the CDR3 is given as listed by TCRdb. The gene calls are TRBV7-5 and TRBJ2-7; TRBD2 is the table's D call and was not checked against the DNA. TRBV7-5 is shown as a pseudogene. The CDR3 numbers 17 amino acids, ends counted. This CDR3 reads CVRSFWGEGSLSYEQYF.

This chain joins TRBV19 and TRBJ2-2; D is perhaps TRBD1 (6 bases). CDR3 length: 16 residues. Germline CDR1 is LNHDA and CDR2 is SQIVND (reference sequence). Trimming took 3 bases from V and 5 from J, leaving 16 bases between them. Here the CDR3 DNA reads TGTGCCAGTAGTATGAGACAAAACACAGGGACCGGGGAGCTGTTTTTT. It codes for CASSMRQNTGTGELFF.

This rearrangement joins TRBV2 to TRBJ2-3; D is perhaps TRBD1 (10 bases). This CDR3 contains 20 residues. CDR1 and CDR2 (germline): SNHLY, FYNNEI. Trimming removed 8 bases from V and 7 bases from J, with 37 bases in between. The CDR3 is CASAGPRDRGLLAGSYTQYF. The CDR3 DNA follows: TGTGCCAGCGCGGGTCCCCGAGACAGGGGGCTACTAGCGGGTAGTTATACGCAGTATTTT.

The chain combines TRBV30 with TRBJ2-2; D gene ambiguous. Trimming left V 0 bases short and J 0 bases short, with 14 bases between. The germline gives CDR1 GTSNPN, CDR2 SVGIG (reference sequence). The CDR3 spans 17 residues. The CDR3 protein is CAWSVFLAAANTGELFF. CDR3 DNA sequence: TGTGCCTGGAGTGTATTCCTGGCGGCCGCGAACACCGGGGAGCTGTTTTTT. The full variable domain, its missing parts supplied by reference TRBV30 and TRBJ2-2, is SQTIHQWPATLVQPVGSPLSLECTVEGTSNPNLYWYRQAAGRGLQLLFYSVGIGQISSEVPQNLSASRPQDRQFILSSKKLLLSDSGFYLCAWSVFLAAANTGELFFGEGSRLTVL.

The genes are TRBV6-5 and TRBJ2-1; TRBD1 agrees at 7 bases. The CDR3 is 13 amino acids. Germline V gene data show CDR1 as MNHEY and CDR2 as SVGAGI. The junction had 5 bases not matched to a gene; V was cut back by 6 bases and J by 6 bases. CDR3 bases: TGTGCCAGCAGGGGGACAGCCCCCAATGAGCAGTTCTTC. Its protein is CASRGTAPNEQFF.

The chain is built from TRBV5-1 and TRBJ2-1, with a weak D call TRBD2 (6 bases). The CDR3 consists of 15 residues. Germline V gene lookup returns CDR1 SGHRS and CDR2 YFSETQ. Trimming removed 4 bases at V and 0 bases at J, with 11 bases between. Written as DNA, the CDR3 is TGCGCCAGCAGCGGGGACTGGAGCTCCTACAATGAGCAGTTCTTC. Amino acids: CASSGDWSSYNEQFF.

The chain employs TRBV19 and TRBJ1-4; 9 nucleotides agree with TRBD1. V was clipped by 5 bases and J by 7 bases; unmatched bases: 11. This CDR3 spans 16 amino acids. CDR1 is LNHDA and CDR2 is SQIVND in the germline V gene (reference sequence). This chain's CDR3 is CASSGLRTGAPEKLFF. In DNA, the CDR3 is TGTGCCAGTAGTGGTCTCAGGACAGGGGCGCCTGAAAAACTGTTTTTT.

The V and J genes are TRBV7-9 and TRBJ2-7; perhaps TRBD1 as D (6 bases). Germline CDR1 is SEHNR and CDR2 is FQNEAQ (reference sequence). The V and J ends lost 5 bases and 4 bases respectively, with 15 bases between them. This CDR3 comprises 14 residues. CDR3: CASSLTGIEYEQYF. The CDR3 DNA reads TGTGCCAGCAGCCTTACAGGGATTGAATACGAGCAGTACTTC.

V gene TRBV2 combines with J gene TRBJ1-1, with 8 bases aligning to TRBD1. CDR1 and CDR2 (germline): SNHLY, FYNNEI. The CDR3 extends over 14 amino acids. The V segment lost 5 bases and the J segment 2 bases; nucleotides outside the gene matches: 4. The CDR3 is CASSLDRVNTEAFF. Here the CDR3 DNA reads TGTGCCAGCAGTTTGGACAGGGTTAACACTGAAGCTTTCTTT.

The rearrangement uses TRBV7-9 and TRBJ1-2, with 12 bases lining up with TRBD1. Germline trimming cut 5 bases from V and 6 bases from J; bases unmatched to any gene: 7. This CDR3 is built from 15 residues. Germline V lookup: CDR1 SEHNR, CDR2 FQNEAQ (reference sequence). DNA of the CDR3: TGTGCCAGCAGCCCCGGGACAGGGGGCCAGCATGGCTACACCTTC. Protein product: CASSPGTGGQHGYTF.

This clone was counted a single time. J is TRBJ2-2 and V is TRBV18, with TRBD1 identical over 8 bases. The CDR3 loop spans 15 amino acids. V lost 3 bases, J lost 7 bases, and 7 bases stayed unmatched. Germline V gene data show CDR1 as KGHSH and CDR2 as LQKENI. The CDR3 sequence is CASSPAGGEVGELFF. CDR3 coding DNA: TGTGCCAGCTCACCGGCAGGGGGCGAGGTCGGGGAGCTGTTTTTT.

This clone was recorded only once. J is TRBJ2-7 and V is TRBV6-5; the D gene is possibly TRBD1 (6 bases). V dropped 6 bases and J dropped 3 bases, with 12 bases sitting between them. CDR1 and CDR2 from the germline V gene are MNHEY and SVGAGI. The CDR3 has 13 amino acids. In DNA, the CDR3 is TGTGCCAGCAGGATGGGACAACTCTACGAGCAGTACTTC. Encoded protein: CASRMGQLYEQYF.

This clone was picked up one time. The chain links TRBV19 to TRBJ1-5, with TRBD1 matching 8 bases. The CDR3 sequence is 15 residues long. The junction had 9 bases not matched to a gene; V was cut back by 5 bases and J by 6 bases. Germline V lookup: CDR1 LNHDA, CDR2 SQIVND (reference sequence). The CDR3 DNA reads TGTGCCAGTAGTGTCGACAGGGGTTCTCGTCAGCCCCAGCATTTT. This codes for CASSVDRGSRQPQHF.